The clone carrying this TCR beta chain was detected only a few times. Its antigen remains unidentified. These data belong to a study of vaccination and CD4 T cells after COVID-19. Germline loops: CDR1 MNHEY, CDR2 SVGEGT. The germline V and J ends were trimmed by 6 bases and 2 bases, with 14 bases remaining between them. The length of the CDR3 is 15 residues. Sample treatment: 10-day PBMC culture with coronavirus spike peptide pools or control peptides (ViraFEST assay). Sequencing of DNA taken from cultured CD4+ T cells relied on the Oncomine TCR Beta short-read assay. TCRdb ran MiXCR on the PCR reads and lists one entry per CDR3 protein. The table shows 14,000 or so distinct CDR3 sequences, with roughly 29% occurring only once.

Sequencing was performed on cultured CD4+ T cells from blood. This chain uses TRBV6-2 or TRBV6-3 with TRBJ1-5; D might be TRBD1 (6 bases). The TCR comes from a human donor with COVID-19. CDR3 coding DNA: TGTGCCAGCAGGACAGGTGGGCTTGGCAATCAGCCCCAGCATTTT. It translates to CASRTGGLGNQPQHF.